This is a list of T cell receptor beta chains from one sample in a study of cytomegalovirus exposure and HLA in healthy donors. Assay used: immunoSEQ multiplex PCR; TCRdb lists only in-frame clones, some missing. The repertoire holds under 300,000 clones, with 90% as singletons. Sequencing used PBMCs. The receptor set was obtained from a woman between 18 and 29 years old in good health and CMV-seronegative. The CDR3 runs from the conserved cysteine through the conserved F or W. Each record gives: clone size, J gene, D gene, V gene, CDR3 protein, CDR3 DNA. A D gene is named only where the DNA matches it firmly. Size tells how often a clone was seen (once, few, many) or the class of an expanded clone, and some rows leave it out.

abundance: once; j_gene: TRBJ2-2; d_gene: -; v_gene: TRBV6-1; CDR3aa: CASDYANTGELFF; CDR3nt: TGTGCCTCGGACTACGCGAACACCGGGGAGCTGTTTTTT
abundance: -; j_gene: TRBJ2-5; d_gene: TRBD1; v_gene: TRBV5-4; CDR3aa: CASSTWTGAEETQYF; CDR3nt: TGTGCCAGCAGCACCTGGACAGGCGCCGAAGAGACCCAGTACTTC
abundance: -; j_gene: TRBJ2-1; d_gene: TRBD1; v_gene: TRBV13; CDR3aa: CASSRTGSYNEQFF; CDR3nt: TGTGCCAGCAGTCGGACAGGGAGCTACAATGAGCAGTTCTTC
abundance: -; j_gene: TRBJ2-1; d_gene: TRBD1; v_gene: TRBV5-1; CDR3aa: CASTGTGGYNEQFF; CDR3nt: TGCGCCAGCACCGGGACAGGGGGCTACAATGAGCAGTTCTTC
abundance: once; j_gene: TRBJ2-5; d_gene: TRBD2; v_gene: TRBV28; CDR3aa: CATLGGSAGKETQYF; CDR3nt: TGTGCCACCCTGGGAGGGAGCGCCGGAAAAGAGACCCAGTACTTC
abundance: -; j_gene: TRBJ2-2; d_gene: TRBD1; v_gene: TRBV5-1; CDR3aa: CASSSPTGGLGTGELFF; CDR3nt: TGCGCCAGCAGCTCCCCTACAGGGGGCCTTGGCACCGGGGAGCTGTTTTTT
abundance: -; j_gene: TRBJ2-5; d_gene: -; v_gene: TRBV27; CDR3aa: CASSLQGETQYF; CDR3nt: TGTGCCAGCAGTCTTCAGGGCGAGACCCAGTACTTC
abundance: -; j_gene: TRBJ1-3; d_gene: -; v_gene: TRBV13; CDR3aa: CASSFQGGGNTIYF; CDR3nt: TGTGCCAGCAGCTTCCAGGGTGGTGGAAACACCATATATTTT
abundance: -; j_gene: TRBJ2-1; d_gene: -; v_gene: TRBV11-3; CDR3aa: CASSFSGNEQFF; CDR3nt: TGTGCCAGCAGCTTCTCAGGGAATGAGCAGTTCTTC
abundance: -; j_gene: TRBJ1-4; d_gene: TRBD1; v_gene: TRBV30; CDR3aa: CAWSAGTGGEKLFF; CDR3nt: TGTGCCTGGAGCGCCGGGACAGGGGGTGAAAAACTGTTTTTT
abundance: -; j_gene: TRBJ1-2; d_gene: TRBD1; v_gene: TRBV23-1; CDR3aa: CAGADRGRGGYTF; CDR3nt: TGCGCCGGGGCGGACAGGGGCCGGGGTGGCTACACCTTC
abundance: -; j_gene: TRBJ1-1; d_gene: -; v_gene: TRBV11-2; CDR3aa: CASSLDGRQQNTEAFF; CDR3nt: TGTGCCAGCAGCTTAGATGGCAGACAGCAGAACACTGAAGCTTTCTTT
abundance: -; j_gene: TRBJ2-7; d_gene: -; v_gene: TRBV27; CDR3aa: CASCPQDFSYEQYF; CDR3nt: TGTGCCAGCTGCCCACAGGATTTCTCCTACGAGCAGTACTTC
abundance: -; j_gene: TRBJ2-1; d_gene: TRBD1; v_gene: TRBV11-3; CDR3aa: CASSPDRVDSYNEQFF; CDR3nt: TGTGCCAGCAGCCCGGACAGGGTCGACTCCTACAATGAGCAGTTCTTC
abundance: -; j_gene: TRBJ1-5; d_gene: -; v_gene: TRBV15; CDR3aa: CATSRDRQVISNQPQHF; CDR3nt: TGTGCCACCAGCAGAGATCGGCAGGTGATTAGCAATCAGCCCCAGCATTTT
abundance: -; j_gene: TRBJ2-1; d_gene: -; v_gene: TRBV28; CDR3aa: CASSLAQGGHNNEQFF; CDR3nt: TGTGCCAGCAGTTTAGCCCAGGGGGGACATAACAATGAGCAGTTCTTC
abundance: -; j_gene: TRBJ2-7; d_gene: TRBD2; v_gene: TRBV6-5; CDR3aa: CASSYSFTSGVIEQYF; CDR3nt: TGTGCCAGCAGTTACTCGTTCACTAGCGGGGTTATCGAGCAGTACTTC
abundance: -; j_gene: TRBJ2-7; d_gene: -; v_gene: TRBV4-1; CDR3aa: CASSQESTRTAFVDF; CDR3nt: TGCGCCAGCAGCCAAGAAAGTACGAGGACAGCCTTCGTTGACTTC
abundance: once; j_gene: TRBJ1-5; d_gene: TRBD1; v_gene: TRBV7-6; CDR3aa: CASSTPDRDSNQPQHF; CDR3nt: TGTGCCAGCAGCACGCCAGACAGGGATAGCAATCAGCCCCAGCATTTT
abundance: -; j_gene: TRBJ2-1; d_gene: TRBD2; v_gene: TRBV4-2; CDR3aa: CASSPSSVLAGDNEQFF; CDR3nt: TGTGCCAGCAGCCCCTCTTCCGTACTAGCGGGGGACAATGAGCAGTTCTTC
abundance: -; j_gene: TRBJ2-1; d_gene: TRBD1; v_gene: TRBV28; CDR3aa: CASSSPYSGTGLNEQFF; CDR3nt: TGTGCCAGCAGCTCTCCCTATTCCGGGACAGGGCTAAATGAGCAGTTCTTC
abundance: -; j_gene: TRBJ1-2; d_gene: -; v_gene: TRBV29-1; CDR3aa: CSVEERREGDYGYTF; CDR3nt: TGCAGCGTTGAAGAAAGGAGGGAAGGGGACTATGGCTACACCTTC
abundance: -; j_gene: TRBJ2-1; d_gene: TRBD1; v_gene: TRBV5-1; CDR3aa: CASSGGQGSSYNEQFF; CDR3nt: TGCGCCAGCAGCGGGGGACAGGGGAGCTCCTACAATGAGCAGTTCTTC
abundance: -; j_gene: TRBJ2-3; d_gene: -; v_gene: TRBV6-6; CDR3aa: CASSRGQRTDTQYF; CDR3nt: TGTGCCAGCAGCCGTGGACAACGTACAGATACGCAGTATTTT
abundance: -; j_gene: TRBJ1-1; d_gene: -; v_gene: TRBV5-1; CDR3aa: CASSQSRGNTEAFF; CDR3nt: TGCGCCAGCAGCCAGTCCAGGGGGAACACTGAAGCTTTCTTT
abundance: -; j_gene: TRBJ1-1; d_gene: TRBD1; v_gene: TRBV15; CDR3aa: CATSRGDSDDTEAFF; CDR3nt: TGTGCCACCAGCAGGGGGGACAGCGATGACACTGAAGCTTTCTTT
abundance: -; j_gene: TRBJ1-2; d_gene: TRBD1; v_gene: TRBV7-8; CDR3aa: CASSTDRGQIYGYTF; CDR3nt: TGTGCCAGCAGCACAGACAGGGGGCAGATCTATGGCTACACCTTC
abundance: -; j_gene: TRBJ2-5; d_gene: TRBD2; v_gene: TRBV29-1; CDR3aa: CSVGELAGQETQYF; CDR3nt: TGCAGCGTAGGGGAACTAGCGGGGCAAGAGACCCAGTACTTC
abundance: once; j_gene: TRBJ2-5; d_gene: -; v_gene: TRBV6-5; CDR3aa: CASSYHNQETQYF; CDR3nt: TGTGCCAGCAGTTACCACAACCAAGAGACCCAGTACTTC
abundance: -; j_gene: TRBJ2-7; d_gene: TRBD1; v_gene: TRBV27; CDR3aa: CASSLSAGQGTYEQYF; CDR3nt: TGTGCCAGCAGTTTATCCGCGGGACAGGGTACCTACGAGCAGTACTTC
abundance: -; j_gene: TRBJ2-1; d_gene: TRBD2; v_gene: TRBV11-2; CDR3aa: CASSLNSGGSYNEQFF; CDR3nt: TGTGCCAGCAGCTTAAATAGCGGGGGTTCCTACAATGAGCAGTTCTTC
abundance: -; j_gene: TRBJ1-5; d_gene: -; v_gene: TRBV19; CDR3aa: CASSIRTSIGQPQHF; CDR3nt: TGTGCCAGTAGCATCCGGACAAGCATAGGTCAGCCCCAGCATTTT